The clone carrying this T cell receptor beta chain was seen a few times. TCRdb reprocessed the PCR reads with MiXCR, giving one entry per CDR3 protein. The table records some 96,000 distinct CDR3 sequences, 20% to 25% of them present only once. These data are taken from a study of molecular identifiers for immune sequencing clone quantification. Germline CDR1 and CDR2: MNHEY and SVGAGI. CDR3 length: 14 amino acids. This rearrangement joins TRBV6-5 to TRBJ1-1; perhaps TRBD1 as D (6 bases). The specimen sequenced was naive CD8+ T cells from blood, with Jurkat cell RNA spiked in. Subset specified: FACS-sorted CD8+CD4-CCR7+CD45RA+ naive T cells. This clonotype originated in a human donor in good health. Some libraries in this study had Jurkat cell RNA spiked in. The CDR3 reads CTCSPDRVNTEAFF. CDR3 bases: TGTACCTGCAGTCCGGACAGAGTGAACACTGAAGCTTTCTTT.